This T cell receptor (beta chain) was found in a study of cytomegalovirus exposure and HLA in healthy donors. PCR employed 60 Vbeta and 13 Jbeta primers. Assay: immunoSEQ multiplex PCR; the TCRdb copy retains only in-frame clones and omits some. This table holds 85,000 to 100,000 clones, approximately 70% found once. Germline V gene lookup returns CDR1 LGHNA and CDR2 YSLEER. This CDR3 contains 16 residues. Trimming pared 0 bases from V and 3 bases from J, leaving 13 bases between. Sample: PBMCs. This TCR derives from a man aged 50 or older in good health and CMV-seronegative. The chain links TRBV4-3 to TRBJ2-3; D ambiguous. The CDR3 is CASSQDSPAVTDTQYF. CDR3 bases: TGCGCCAGCAGCCAAGATAGCCCCGCGGTGACAGATACGCAGTATTTT.